Listed below are T cell receptor beta chains from one sample, sequenced in a study of blood T cell repertoires in COVID-19. TCRdb's table, derived via immunoSEQ multiplex PCR, lists solely in-frame clones and lacks some. In the table there are approximately 250,000 clones, around 89% of which are singletons. Sequenced input: PBMCs or T cells enriched from blood (not recorded which). The receptor set was obtained from a woman aged 25 to 39 with acute COVID-19. Both conserved end residues are part of each CDR3. A D gene is named only where the DNA matches it firmly. Expanded clones get a size class; other rows say once, few or many, or leave the size out.

TRBV27,TRBD2,-,TRBJ2-7,TGTGCCAGCAGTTTTGCGAGCGGGAGCTCCTACGAGCAGTACTTC,CASSFASGSSYEQYF
TRBV13,-,once,TRBJ1-4,TGTGCCAGCAGCTCAGATCGTTTCCCTAATGAAAAACTGTTTTTT,CASSSDRFPNEKLFF
TRBV9,TRBD2,-,TRBJ2-1,TGTGCCAGCAGCGGCCAGTATAGCGGGGAACGGTACAATGAGCAGTTCTTC,CASSGQYSGERYNEQFF
TRBV6-5,-,-,TRBJ1-1,TGTGCCAGCAGTTACCTCCCCAGGGTGAACACTGAAGCTTTCTTT,CASSYLPRVNTEAFF
TRBV6-5,-,once,TRBJ2-1,TGTGCCAGCAGCCCAACTAGCAATGAGCAGTTCTTC,CASSPTSNEQFF
TRBV7-9,-,-,TRBJ1-2,TGTGCCAGCAGCGAGGACACATATGGCTACACCTTC,CASSEDTYGYTF
TRBV19,TRBD2,many,TRBJ2-7,TGTGCCAGTAGTTTGGAGCGGGAGGGCGACTACGAGCAGTACTTC,CASSLEREGDYEQYF
TRBV4-1,TRBD2,-,TRBJ2-3,TGCGCCAGCAGCCAAGCCCAGGGCGGGAGAAGCACAGATACGCAGTATTTT,CASSQAQGGRSTDTQYF
TRBV20-1,-,-,TRBJ2-7,TGCAGTGCTAGTACTCTATACGAGCAGTACTTC,CSASTLYEQYF
TRBV7-2,-,few,TRBJ1-5,TGTGCCAGCAGCTCTGGACAGCTCAGTCAGCCCCAGCATTTT,CASSSGQLSQPQHF
TRBV6-5,-,-,TRBJ2-7,TGTGCCAGCAGTACCGGACAGTCCTACGAGCAGTACTTC,CASSTGQSYEQYF
TRBV4-3,-,-,TRBJ2-1,TGCGCCAGCAGCCAAGAGGCGGGCGGGTACAATGAGCAGTTCTTC,CASSQEAGGYNEQFF
TRBV7-2,-,-,TRBJ1-2,TGTGCCAGCAGCTTACCAGGGAACTATGGCTACACCTTC,CASSLPGNYGYTF
TRBV2,TRBD1,-,TRBJ1-5,TGTGCCAGCAGGGGAGACAGGGAAGAAAGCAATCAGCCCCAGCATTTT,CASRGDREESNQPQHF